In its sample, the clone carrying this T cell receptor beta chain was seen a few times. The target antigen is unknown. With 60 Vbeta and 13 Jbeta primers, the PCR was carried out. Sequencing was performed with immunoSEQ multiplex PCR; in TCRdb, only in-frame clones are kept and a portion is missing. In the table there are fewer than 250,000 clones, around 80% of which are singletons. This sample is part of a study of cytomegalovirus exposure and HLA in healthy donors. Study-level results: Sequencing likely generated an artifact that appeared as a cluster of highly shared sequence variants. Later, TCR association rates were found to vary by HLA locus, highest for DRB1 and lowest for HLA-C. Segments of the TCR beta V type were, in most cases, productive about 87% or about 30% of the time in an earlier analysis.

The study sampled nominally healthy donors, though unrecorded immune exposures were likely. V lost 6 bases and J 4 bases, leaving 9 bases between the germline ends. Germline lookup yields CDR1 MNHEY and CDR2 SVGAGI. The CDR3 is 12 amino acids. The V and J genes are TRBV6-5 and TRBJ1-1; D is perhaps TRBD1 (6 bases). Sequencing was done on a sample of PBMCs. The receptor was isolated from a man aged 18 to 30 in good health and CMV-seronegative. The CDR3 coding sequence is TGTGCCAGCAGCCACAGGGCCACTGAAGCTTTCTTT. Protein product: CASSHRATEAFF.